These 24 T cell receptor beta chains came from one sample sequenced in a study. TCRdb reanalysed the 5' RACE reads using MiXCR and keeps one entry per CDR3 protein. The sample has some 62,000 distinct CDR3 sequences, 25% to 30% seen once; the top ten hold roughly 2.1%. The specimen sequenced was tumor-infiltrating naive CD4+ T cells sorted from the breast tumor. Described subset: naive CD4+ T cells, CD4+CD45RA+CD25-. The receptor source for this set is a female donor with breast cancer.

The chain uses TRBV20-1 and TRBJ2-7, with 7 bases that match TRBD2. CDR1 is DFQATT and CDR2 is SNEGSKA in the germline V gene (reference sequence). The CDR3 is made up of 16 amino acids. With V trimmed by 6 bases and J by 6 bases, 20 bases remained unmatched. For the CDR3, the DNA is TGCAGTGCCCCCGCCCGGAAAGCGGGAATGACCTTCGAGCAGTACTTC. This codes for CSAPARKAGMTFEQYF.

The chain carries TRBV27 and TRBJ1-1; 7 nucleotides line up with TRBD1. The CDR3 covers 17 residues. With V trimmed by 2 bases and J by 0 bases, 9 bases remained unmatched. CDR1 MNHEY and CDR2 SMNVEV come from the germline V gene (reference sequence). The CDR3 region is CASSLLPPGQMNTEAFF. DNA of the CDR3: TGTGCCAGCAGTTTACTCCCACCGGGACAGATGAACACTGAAGCTTTCTTT.

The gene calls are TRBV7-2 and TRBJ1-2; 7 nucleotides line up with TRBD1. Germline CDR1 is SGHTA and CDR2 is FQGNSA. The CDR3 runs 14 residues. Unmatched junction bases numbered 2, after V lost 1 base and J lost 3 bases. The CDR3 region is CASSLETGHYGYTF. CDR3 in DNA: TGTGCCAGCAGCTTAGAGACAGGGCACTATGGCTACACCTTC.

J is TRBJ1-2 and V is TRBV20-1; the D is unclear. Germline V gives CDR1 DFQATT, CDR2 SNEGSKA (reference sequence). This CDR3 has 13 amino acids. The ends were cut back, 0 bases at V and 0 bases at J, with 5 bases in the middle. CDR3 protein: CSARDRSNYGYTF. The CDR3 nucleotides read TGCAGTGCTAGAGACCGATCTAACTATGGCTACACCTTC.

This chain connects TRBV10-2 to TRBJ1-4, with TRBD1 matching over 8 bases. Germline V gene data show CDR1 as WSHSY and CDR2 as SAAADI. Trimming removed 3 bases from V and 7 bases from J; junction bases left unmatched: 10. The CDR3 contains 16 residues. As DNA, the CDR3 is TGCGCCAGCAGTGAACAGGGGGGAGCTAGTAGTGAAAAACTGTTTTTT. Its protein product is CASSEQGGASSEKLFF.

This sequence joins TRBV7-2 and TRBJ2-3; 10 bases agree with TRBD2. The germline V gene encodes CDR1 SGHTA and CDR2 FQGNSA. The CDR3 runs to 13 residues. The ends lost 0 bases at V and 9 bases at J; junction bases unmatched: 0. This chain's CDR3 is CASSLATSGTQYF. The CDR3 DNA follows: TGTGCCAGCAGCTTAGCGACTAGCGGGACGCAGTATTTT.

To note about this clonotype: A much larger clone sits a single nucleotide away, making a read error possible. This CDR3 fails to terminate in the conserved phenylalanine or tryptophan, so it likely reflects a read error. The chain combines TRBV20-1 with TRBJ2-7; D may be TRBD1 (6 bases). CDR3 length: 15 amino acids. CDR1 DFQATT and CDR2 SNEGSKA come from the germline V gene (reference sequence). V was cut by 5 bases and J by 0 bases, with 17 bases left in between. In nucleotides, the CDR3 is TGCAGTGCTCCGCCCCCTCTGGACAGCTCCTACGAGCAGTACCTC. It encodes CSAPPPLDSSYEQYL.

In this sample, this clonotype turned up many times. The CDR3 DNA sequence: TGTGCCAGCAGTCAGGATACCGGGGAGCTGTTTTTT. This sequence encodes CASSQDTGELFF. The V call is TRBV5-4, the J call TRBJ2-2; unclear D gene. CDR1 is SGHNT and CDR2 is YYREEE in the germline V gene (reference sequence). The CDR3 has 12 residues. Trimming shortened V by 5 bases and J by 5 bases, and 7 bases separated the two germline ends.

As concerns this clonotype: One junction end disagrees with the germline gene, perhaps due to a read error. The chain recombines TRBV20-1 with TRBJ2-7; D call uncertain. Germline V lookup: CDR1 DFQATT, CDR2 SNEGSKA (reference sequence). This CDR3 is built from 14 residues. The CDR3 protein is CGARGSVPNYEQYF. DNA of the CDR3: TGCGGTGCTAGAGGTTCGGTTCCCAACTACGAGCAGTACTTC.

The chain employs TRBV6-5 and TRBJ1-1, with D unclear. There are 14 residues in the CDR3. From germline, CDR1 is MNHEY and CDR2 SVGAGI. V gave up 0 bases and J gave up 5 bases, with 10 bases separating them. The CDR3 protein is CASSYSKVGTEAFF. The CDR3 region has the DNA TGTGCCAGCAGTTACTCAAAAGTGGGGACTGAAGCTTTCTTT.

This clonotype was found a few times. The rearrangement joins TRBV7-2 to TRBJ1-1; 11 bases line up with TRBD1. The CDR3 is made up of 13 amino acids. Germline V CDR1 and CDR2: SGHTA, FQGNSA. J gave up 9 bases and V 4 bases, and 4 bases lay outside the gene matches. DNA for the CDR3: TGTGCCAGCAGCTATGGGACAGGGGGAAAAGCTTTCTTT. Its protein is CASSYGTGGKAFF. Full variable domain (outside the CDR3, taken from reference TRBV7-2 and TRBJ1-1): GAGVSQSPSNKVTEKGKDVELRCDPISGHTALYWYRQSLGQGLEFLIYFQGNSAPDKSGLPSDRFSAERTGGSVSTLTIQRTQQEDSAVYLCASSYGTGGKAFFGQGTRLTVV.

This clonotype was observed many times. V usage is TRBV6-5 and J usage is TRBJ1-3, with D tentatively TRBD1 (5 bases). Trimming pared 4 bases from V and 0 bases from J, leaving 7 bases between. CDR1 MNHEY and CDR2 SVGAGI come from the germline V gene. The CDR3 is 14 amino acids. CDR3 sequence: CASSSGSSGNTIYF. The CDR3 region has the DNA TGTGCCAGCAGTTCAGGGAGCTCTGGAAACACCATATATTTT.

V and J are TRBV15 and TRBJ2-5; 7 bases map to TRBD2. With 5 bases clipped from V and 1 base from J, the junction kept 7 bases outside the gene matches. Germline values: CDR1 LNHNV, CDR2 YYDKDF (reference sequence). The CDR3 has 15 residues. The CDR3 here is CATSGPGLGQETQYF. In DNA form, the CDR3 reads TGTGCCACCAGCGGACCCGGACTAGGCCAAGAGACCCAGTACTTC.

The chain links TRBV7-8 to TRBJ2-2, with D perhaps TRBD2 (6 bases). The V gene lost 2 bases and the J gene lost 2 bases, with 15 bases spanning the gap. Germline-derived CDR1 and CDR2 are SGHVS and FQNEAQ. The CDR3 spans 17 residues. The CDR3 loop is CASSLLGLARNTGELFF. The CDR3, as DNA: TGTGCCAGCAGCTTACTCGGCCTAGCGAGAAACACCGGGGAGCTGTTTTTT.

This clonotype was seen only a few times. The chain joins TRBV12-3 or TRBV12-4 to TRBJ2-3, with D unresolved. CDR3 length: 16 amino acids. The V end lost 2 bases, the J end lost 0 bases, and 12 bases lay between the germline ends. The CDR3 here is CASSLFGLTSTDTQYF. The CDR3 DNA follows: TGTGCCAGCAGTTTATTTGGTCTTACTAGCACAGATACGCAGTATTTT.

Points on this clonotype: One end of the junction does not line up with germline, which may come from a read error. CDR3 region: CAGSLAGTSTDTQYF. DNA of the CDR3: TGTGCCGGCAGCTTGGCCGGGACTAGCACAGATACGCAGTATTTT. V usage is TRBV5-6 and J usage is TRBJ2-3; a possible D gene is TRBD2 (6 bases). The CDR3 spans 15 residues. Per germline, CDR1 SGHDT and CDR2 YYEEEE.

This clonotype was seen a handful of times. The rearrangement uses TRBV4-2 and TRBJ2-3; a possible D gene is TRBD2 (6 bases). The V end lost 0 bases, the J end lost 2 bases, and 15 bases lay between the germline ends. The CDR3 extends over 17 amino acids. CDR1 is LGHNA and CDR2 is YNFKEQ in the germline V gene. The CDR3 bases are TGTGCCAGCAGCCAAGACTCCCCCGGGAGTTCCACAGATACGCAGTATTTT. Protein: CASSQDSPGSSTDTQYF.

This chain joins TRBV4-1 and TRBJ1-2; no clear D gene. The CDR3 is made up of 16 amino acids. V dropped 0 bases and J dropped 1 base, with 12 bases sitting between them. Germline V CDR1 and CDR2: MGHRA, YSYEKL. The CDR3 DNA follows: TGCGCCAGCAGCCAAGATCGGACTGGGTTTAACTATGGCTACACCTTC. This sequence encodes CASSQDRTGFNYGYTF.

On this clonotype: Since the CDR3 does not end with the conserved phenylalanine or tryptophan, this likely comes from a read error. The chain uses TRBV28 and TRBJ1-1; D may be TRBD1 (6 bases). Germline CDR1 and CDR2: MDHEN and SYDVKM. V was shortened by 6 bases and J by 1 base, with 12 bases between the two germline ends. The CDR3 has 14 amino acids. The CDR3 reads CASSSTGWNTEAFL. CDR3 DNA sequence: TGTGCCAGCAGCTCGACAGGCTGGAACACTGAAGCTTTCCTT.

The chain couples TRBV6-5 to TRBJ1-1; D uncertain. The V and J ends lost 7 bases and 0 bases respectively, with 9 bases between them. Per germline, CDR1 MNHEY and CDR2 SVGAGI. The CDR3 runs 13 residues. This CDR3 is CASKRSMNTEAFF. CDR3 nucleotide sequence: TGTGCCAGCAAAAGGAGTATGAACACTGAAGCTTTCTTT.

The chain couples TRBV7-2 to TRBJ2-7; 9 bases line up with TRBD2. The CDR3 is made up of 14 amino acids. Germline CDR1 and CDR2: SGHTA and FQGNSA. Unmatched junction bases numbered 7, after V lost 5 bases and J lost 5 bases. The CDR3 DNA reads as TGTGCCAGCAGCCCGGCGGGACTAGCCCACGAGCAGTACGTC. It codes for CASSPAGLAHEQYV.

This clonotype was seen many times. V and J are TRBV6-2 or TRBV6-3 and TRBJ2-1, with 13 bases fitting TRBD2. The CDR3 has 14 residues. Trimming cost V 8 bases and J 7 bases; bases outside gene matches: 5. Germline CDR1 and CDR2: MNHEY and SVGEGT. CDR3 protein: CASQGTSGKNEQFF. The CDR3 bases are TGTGCCAGCCAAGGGACTAGCGGGAAGAATGAGCAGTTCTTC.

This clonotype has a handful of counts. CDR3 in amino acids: CAISETGTGVSGNTIYF. CDR3 in DNA: TGTGCCATCAGTGAAACCGGGACAGGGGTCTCTGGAAACACCATATATTTT. The V gene is TRBV10-3, the J gene TRBJ1-3; 10 nucleotides align to TRBD1. CDR1 is ENHRY, CDR2 SYGVKD, per germline. V was pared by 3 bases and J by 0 bases, with 5 bases of the junction left unmatched. The CDR3 is 17 residues long.

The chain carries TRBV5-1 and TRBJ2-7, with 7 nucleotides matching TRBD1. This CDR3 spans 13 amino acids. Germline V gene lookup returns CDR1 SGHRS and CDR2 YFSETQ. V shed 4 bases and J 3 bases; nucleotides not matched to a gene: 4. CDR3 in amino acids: CASSKGQRYEQYF. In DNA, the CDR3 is TGCGCCAGCAGCAAGGGACAGCGCTACGAGCAGTACTTC.